Listed below are T cell receptor beta chains from one sample, sequenced in a study of blood T cell repertoires in COVID-19. The protocol was immunoSEQ multiplex PCR, while the TCRdb copy is restricted to in-frame clones and leaves out a portion. This sample has roughly 200,000 clones, with about 81% found just once. Source material: peripheral blood. The receptors shown here come from a woman aged 80 or over with COVID-19, enrolled during active disease. Each CDR3 is given with its conserved first and last residue.

j_call,v_call,cdr3_aa
TRBJ2-1,TRBV18,CASSRKRGAYNEQFF
TRBJ1-6,TRBV11-2,CASSSANSPLHF
TRBJ1-1,TRBV27,CASSSVSTEAFF
TRBJ1-1,TRBV29-1,CSVPANRAVNTEAFF
TRBJ1-6,TRBV25-1,CASSESYRGNSPLHF
TRBJ1-2,TRBV6-1,CASNQGSYGYTF
TRBJ2-5,TRBV6-5,CASSYLGGPGETQYF
TRBJ1-3,TRBV6-5,CASSHGTGINTIYF
TRBJ2-7,TRBV21-1,CASSNPGPSGRRSYEQYF
TRBJ1-5,TRBV6-6,CASSYSDSKGNQPQHF
TRBJ1-4,TRBV18,CASSPPSDEKLFF
TRBJ2-7,TRBV6-6,CASSLTGQGARREQYF
TRBJ1-2,TRBV6-5,CASSRQGTKYGYTF
TRBJ1-1,TRBV19,CASSINFRTEAFF
TRBJ1-2,TRBV2,CASSTGGSANYGYTF
TRBJ1-4,TRBV27,CASSQDRAPADNEKLFF
TRBJ1-2,TRBV2,CASRGDSHPYGYTF
TRBJ1-2,TRBV19,CASSTGQGKGNRGRYTF
TRBJ2-2,TRBV6-2/TRBV6-3,CASSIGSSGTGELFF
TRBJ2-3,TRBV10-2,CASRGTSGGDTQYF
TRBJ2-2,TRBV11-3,CASSLGAGGPGELFF
TRBJ2-1,TRBV10-3,CAISGQGAFEQFF
TRBJ2-1,TRBV4-1,CASSQRIPGQGVGNEQFF
TRBJ2-5,TRBV7-9,CASNPRGLADETQYF
TRBJ2-2,TRBV14,CASSRGQGGTGELFF
TRBJ2-3,TRBV5-6,CASSLGLAGVTDTQYF
TRBJ1-2,TRBV19,CASTPVGQRHGYTF
TRBJ2-5,TRBV7-6,CASSLRTGGFQETQYF
TRBJ2-1,TRBV11-2,CASSLTSGSNEQFF
TRBJ1-2,TRBV30,CAWSDPGQGHYGYTF
TRBJ2-1,TRBV24-1,CATSALGTKGNEQFF
TRBJ1-2,TRBV19,CASDDRAGGYTF
TRBJ2-3,TRBV7-2,CASSSRDTDTQYF
TRBJ2-1,TRBV7-2,CASSLGGAYYNEQFF
TRBJ1-2,TRBV5-6,CASSLFGTGGLGYTF
TRBJ1-1,TRBV21-1,CASSKGFQGAGSGTEAFF
TRBJ1-5,TRBV5-1,CASSLGTGDLGPQHF